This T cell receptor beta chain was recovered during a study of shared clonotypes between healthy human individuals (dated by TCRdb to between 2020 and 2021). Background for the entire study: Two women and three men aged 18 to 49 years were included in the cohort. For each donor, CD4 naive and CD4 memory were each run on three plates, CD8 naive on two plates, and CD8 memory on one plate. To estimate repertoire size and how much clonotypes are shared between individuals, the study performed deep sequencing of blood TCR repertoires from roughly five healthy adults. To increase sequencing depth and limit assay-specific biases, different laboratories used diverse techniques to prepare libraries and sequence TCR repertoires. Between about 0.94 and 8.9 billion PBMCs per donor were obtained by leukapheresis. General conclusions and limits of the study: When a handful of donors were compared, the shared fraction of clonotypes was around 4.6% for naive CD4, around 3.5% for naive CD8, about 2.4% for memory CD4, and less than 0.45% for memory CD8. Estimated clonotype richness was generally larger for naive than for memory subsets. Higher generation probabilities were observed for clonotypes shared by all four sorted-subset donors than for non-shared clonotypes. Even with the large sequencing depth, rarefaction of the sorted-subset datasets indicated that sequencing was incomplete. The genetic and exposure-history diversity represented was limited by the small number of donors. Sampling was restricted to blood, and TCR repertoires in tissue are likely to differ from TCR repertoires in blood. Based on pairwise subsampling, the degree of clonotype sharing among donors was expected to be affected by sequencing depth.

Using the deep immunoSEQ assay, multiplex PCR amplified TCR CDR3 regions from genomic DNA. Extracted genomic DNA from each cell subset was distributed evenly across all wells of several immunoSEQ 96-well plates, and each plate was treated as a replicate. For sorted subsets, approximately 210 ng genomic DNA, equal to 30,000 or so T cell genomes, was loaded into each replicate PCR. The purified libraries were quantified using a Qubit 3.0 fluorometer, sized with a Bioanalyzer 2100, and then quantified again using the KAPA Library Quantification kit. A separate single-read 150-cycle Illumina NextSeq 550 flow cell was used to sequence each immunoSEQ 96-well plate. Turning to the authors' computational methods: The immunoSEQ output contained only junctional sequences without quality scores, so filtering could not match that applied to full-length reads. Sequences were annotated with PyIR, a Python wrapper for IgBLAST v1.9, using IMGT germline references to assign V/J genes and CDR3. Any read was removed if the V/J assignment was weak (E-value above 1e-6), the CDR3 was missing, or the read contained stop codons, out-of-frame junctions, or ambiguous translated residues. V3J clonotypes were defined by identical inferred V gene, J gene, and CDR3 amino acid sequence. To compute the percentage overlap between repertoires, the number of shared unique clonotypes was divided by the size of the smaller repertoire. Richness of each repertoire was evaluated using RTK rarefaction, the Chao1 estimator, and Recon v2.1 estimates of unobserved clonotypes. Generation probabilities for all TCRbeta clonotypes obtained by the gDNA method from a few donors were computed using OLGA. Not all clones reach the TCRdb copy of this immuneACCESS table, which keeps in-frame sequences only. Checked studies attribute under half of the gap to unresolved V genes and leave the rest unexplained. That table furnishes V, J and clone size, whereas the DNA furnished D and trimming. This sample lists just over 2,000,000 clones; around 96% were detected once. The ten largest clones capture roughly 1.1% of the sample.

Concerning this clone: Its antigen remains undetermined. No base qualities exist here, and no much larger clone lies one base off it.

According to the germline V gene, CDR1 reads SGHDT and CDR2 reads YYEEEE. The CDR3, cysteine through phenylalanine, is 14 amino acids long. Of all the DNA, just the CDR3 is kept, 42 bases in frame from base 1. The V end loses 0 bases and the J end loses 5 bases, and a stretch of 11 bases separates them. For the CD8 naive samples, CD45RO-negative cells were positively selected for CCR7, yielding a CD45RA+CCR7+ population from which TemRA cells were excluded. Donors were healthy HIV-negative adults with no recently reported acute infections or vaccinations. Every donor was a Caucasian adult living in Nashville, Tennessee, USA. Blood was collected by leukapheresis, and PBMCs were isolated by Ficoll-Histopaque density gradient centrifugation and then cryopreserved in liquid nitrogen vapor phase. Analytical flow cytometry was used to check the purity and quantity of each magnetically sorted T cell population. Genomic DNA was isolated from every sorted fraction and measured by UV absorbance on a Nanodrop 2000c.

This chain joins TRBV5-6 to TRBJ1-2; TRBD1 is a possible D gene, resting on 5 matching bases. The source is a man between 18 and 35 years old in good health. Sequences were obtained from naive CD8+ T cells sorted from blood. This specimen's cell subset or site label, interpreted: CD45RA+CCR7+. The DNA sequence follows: TGTGCCAGCAGCTTGGAGAGGGGCTGGTATGGCTACACCTTC. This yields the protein CASSLERGWYGYTF.